These T cell receptor beta chains were read from a single sample in a study of regulatory T cells in long-lasting Graves disease. One entry per CDR3 protein results from TCRdb running MiXCR on the multiplex PCR reads. The sample lists 420,000 or so distinct CDR3 sequences, less than 25% occurring once. Specimen: peripheral blood mononuclear cells (PBMCs), collected when the disease was refractory, from a patient treated with antithyroid drugs. The source of these receptors is a female donor with Graves disease. CDR3s include the opening cysteine and the closing phenylalanine or tryptophan. A D gene is named only where the DNA matches it firmly. Rows give clone size only sometimes, using once, few, many, or a class for an expanded clone.

len | j_gene | d_gene | abundance | v_gene | CDR3nt | CDR3aa
14 | TRBJ1-1 | NA | many | TRBV28 | TGTGCCAGCAGAGACAGCGGGGGGAACACTGAAGCTTTCTTT | CASRDSGGNTEAFF
18 | TRBJ1-2 | NA | many | TRBV12-5 | TGTGCTAGTGGTTTGAGAGCTTCTGGGTCCGGAGTGGTCTATGGCTACACCTTC | CASGLRASGSGVVYGYTF
16 | TRBJ1-5 | NA | NA | TRBV4-3 | TGCGCCAGCAGCCAAGAATCCCCAGGGGACAATCAGCCCCAGCATTTT | CASSQESPGDNQPQHF
15 | TRBJ2-7 | TRBD2 | NA | TRBV20-1 | TGCAGTGCTAGAGATAACCGGGACTATCGTTACGAGCAGTACTTC | CSARDNRDYRYEQYF
16 | TRBJ1-1 | NA | many | TRBV12-3/TRBV12-4 | TGTGCCAGCACCCCGGACGAGGGGCTCATGAACACTGAAGCTTTCTTT | CASTPDEGLMNTEAFF
14 | TRBJ2-7 | TRBD2 | NA | TRBV3-1 | TGTGCCAGCAGCCCTCCCAGCGGGAGGGCCGAGCAGTACTTC | CASSPPSGRAEQYF
14 | TRBJ1-6 | TRBD1 | few | TRBV20-1 | TGCAGTGCTAGAGTTGGACAGGGGGATTCACCCCTCCACTTT | CSARVGQGDSPLHF
13 | TRBJ2-7 | NA | few | TRBV24-1 | TGTGCCACCAGTGATCCGCCTGCGGACGAGCAGTACTTC | CATSDPPADEQYF
12 | TRBJ1-5 | NA | few | TRBV20-1 | TGCAGTGCCAGACGGTTGGATCAGCCCCAGCATTTT | CSARRLDQPQHF
11 | TRBJ2-7 | NA | many | TRBV28 | TGTGCCAGTCCCTCCGGCAGCGAGCAGTACTTC | CASPSGSEQYF
11 | TRBJ2-3 | NA | NA | TRBV27 | TGTGCCAGCAGTTTACTCGGGCGTCGGTATTTT | CASSLLGRRYF
14 | TRBJ2-7 | NA | many | TRBV2 | TGTGCCAGCGTATTAACGCGGAGCTCCTACGAGCAGTACTTC | CASVLTRSSYEQYF
16 | TRBJ2-5 | NA | NA | TRBV5-1 | TGCGCCAGCAGCTTGGGGGTGACATATTACCAAGAGACCCAGTACTTC | CASSLGVTYYQETQYF
14 | TRBJ2-7 | NA | NA | TRBV6-1 | TGTGCCAGCAGTGAGTACAGGAGTACCTACGAGCAGTACTTC | CASSEYRSTYEQYF
13 | TRBJ1-2 | NA | many | TRBV20-1 | TGCAGTGCTAACCCAGGTCTTAACTATGGCTACACCTTC | CSANPGLNYGYTF
15 | TRBJ2-1 | TRBD2 | NA | TRBV6-1 | TGTGCCAGCAGACGAAGCGGGAAAACCTACAATGAGCAGTTCTTC | CASRRSGKTYNEQFF
15 | TRBJ2-5 | NA | many | TRBV2 | TGTGCCAGCAGTGAACCGGGGTCACTACCTAAGACCCAGTACTTC | CASSEPGSLPKTQYF
13 | TRBJ1-2 | NA | many | TRBV10-3 | TGTGCCATCAGTGTTGAGGGGAACTATGGCTACACCTTC | CAISVEGNYGYTF
13 | TRBJ1-6 | NA | few | TRBV5-1 | TGCGCCAGCAGCTTGGAGGGAGGGTCACCCCTCCACTTT | CASSLEGGSPLHF
14 | TRBJ1-2 | TRBD1 | few | TRBV6-2/TRBV6-3 | TGTGCCAGCAGGGAAGGGACAGCTAACTATGGCTACACCTTC | CASREGTANYGYTF
13 | TRBJ1-5 | NA | NA | TRBV29-1 | TGCAGCGTTGCTCGGGGAGGGAATCAGCCCCAGCATTTT | CSVARGGNQPQHF
15 | TRBJ2-5 | TRBD1 | few | TRBV28 | TGTGCCAGCAGTGTCGGACAGGGCTATCAAGAGACCCAGTACTTC | CASSVGQGYQETQYF
13 | TRBJ2-3 | NA | NA | TRBV9 | TGTGCCAGCAGCTCCACGCCTGAGGTTACGCAGTATTTT | CASSSTPEVTQYF
15 | TRBJ1-1 | TRBD1 | NA | TRBV19 | TGTGCCAGTAGTCCCTCCCAGGGGGTGACCACTGAAGCTTTCTTT | CASSPSQGVTTEAFF
17 | TRBJ2-2 | NA | many | TRBV12-5 | TGTGCTAGTGGTTTGGCACGGGACTCCCTTGAGACCGGGGAGCTGTTTTTT | CASGLARDSLETGELFF
17 | TRBJ1-1 | NA | many | TRBV20-1 | TGCAGTGCTCCAGACCCCAGAGGGGGGGCCATGAACACTGAAGCTTTCTTT | CSAPDPRGGAMNTEAFF
18 | TRBJ2-2 | NA | NA | TRBV19 | TGTGCCAGTAGCCTTGCGGGGAGTCGGGGGAGGAACACCGGGGAGCTGTTTTTT | CASSLAGSRGRNTGELFF
13 | TRBJ1-1 | NA | many | TRBV11-3 | TGTGCCAGCAGCTCAAGCCACTCACGGGAAGCTTTCTTT | CASSSSHSREAFF
12 | TRBJ2-2 | NA | many | TRBV2 | TGTGCCAGCAGTGATGTGGGCGGGGAGCTGTTTTTT | CASSDVGGELFF
12 | TRBJ2-7 | NA | many | TRBV20-1 | TGCAGTGCTCAGGACAGTGGCTACGAGCAGTACTTC | CSAQDSGYEQYF
14 | TRBJ1-4 | TRBD1 | NA | TRBV6-1 | TGTGCCAGCAGTGAAGTCGCAGGGGGCGAAAAACTGTTTTTT | CASSEVAGGEKLFF
11 | TRBJ1-1 | NA | few | TRBV28 | TGTGCCAGCAGTTACGAAAGTAGAGCTTTCTTT | CASSYESRAFF
14 | TRBJ1-4 | NA | NA | TRBV5-1 | TGCGCCAGAAAACGTGGCAGGGGAGAAGAAAAACTGTTTTTT | CARKRGRGEEKLFF
14 | TRBJ2-7 | NA | NA | TRBV10-3 | TGTGCCACCACAATCGGGGTCAGCTCCTACGAGCAGTACTTC | CATTIGVSSYEQYF